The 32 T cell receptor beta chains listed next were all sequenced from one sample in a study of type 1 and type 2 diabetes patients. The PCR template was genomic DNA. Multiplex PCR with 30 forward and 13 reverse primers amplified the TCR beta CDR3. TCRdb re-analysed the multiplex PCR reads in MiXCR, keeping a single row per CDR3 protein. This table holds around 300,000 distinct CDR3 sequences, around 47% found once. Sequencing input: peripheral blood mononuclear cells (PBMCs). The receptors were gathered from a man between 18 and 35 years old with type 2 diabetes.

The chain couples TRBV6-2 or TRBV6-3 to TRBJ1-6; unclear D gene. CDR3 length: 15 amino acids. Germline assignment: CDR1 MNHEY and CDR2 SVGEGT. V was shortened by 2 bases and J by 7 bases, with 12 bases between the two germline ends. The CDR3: CASSYLEERNSPLHF. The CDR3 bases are TGTGCCAGCAGTTACCTCGAGGAGCGGAATTCACCCCTCCACTTT.

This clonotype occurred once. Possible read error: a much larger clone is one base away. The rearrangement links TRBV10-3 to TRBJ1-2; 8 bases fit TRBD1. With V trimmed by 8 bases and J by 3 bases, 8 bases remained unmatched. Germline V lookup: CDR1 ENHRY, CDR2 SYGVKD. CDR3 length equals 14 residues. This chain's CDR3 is CAIRRQGKDYGYTF. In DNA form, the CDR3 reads TGTGCCATCCGCCGACAGGGGAAGGACTATGGCTACACCTTC.

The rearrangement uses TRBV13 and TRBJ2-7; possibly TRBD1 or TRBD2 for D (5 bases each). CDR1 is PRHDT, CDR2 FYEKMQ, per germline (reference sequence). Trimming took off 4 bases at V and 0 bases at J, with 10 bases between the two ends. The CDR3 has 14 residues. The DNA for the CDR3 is TGTGCCAGCAGCTCCGGGACCTTCTCCTACGAGCAGTACTTC. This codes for CASSSGTFSYEQYF.

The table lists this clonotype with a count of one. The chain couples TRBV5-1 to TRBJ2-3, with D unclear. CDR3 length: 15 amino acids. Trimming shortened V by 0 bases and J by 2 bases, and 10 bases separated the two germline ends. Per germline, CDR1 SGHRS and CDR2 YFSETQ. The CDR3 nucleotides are TGCGCCAGCAGCTTGGTAGGGTTCGACACAGATACGCAGTATTTT. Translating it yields CASSLVGFDTDTQYF.

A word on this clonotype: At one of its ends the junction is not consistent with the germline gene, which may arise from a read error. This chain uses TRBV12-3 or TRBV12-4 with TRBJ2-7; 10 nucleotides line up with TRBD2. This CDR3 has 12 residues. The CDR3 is CAGSGGAREQYF. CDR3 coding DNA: TGTGCCGGCAGCGGGGGGGCCCGCGAGCAGTACTTC.

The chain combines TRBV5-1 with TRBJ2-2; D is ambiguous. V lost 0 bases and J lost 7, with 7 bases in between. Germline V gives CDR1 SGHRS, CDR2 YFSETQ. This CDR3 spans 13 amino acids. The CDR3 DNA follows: TGCGCCAGCAGCTTGGCTTTGGGCGGGGAGCTGTTTTTT. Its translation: CASSLALGGELFF.

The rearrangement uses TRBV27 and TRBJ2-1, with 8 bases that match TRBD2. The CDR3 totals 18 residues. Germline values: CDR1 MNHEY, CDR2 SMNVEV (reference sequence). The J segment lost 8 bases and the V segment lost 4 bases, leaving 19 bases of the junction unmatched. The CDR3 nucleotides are TGTGCCAGCAGTTCAAAAACCGGGAGGGGCTTGGGTTTCGATGAGCAGTTCTTC. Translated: CASSSKTGRGLGFDEQFF.

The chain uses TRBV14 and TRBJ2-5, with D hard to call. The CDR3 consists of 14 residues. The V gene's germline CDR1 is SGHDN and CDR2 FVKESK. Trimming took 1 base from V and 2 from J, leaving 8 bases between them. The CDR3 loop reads CASSQVHQQETQYF. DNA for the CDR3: TGTGCCAGCAGCCAAGTACACCAGCAAGAGACCCAGTACTTC. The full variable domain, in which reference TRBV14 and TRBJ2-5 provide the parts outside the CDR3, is EAGVTQFPSHSVIEKGQTVTLRCDPISGHDNLYWYRRVMGKEIKFLLHFVKESKQDESGMPNNRFLAERTGGTYSTLKVQPAELEDSGVYFCASSQVHQQETQYFGPGTRLLVL.

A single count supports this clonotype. CDR3 sequence (DNA): TGCAGTGCTGCTTCGAGGGGGCCGTCGGATACGCAGTATTTT. Translated: CSAASRGPSDTQYF. The chain recombines TRBV20-1 with TRBJ2-3; 7 bases align to TRBD1. The germline V gene encodes CDR1 DFQATT and CDR2 SNEGSKA (reference sequence). This CDR3 contains 14 residues. J lost 6 bases, V lost 5 bases, and 11 bases had no gene match.

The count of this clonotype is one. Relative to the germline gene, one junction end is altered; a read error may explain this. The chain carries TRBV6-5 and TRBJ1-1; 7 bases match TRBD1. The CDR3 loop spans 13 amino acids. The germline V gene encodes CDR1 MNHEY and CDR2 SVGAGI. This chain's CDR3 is CATSDLGGTEALF. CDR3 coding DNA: TGTGCCACCAGTGATTTAGGGGGCACTGAAGCTCTCTTT.

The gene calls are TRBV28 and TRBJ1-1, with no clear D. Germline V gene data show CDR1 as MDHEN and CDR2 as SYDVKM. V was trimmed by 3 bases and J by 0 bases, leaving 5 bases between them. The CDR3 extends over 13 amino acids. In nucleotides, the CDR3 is TGTGCCAGCAGTTTTCGAGTGAACACTGAAGCTTTCTTT. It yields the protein CASSFRVNTEAFF.

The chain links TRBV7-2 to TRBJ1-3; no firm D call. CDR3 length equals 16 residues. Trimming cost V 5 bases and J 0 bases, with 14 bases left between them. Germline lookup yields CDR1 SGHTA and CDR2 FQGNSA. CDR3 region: CASSTRTADSGNTIYF. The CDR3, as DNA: TGTGCCAGCAGCACCCGGACGGCAGACTCTGGAAACACCATATATTTT.

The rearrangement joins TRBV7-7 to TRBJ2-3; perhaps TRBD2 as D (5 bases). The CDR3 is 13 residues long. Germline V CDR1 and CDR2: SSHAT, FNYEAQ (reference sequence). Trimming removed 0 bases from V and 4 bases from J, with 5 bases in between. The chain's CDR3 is CASSLAEADTQYF. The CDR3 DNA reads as TGTGCCAGCAGCTTAGCGGAGGCAGATACGCAGTATTTT.

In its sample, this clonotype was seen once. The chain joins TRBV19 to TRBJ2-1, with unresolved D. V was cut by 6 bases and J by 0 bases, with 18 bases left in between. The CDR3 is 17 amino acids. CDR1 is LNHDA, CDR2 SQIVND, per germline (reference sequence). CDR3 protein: CASSLGPTWSSYNEQFF. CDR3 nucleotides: TGTGCCAGTAGCCTAGGGCCTACCTGGAGCTCCTACAATGAGCAGTTCTTC.

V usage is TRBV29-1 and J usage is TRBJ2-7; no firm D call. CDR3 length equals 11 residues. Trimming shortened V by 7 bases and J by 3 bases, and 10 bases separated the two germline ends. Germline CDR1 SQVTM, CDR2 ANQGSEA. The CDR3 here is CSATVFYEQYF. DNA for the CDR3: TGCAGCGCTACCGTCTTCTACGAGCAGTACTTC.

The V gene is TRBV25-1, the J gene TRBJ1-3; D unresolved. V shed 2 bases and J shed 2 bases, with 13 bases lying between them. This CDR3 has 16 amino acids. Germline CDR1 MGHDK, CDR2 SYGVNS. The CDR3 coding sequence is TGTGCCAGCAGTGAAAGACCAGGTGTTACTGGAAACACCATATATTTT. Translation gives CASSERPGVTGNTIYF.

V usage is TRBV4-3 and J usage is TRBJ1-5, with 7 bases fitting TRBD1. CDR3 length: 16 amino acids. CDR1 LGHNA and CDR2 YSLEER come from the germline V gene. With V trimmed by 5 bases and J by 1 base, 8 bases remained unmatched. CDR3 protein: CASSDYMGQSNQPQHF. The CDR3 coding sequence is TGCGCCAGCAGCGACTATATGGGACAGAGCAATCAGCCCCAGCATTTT.

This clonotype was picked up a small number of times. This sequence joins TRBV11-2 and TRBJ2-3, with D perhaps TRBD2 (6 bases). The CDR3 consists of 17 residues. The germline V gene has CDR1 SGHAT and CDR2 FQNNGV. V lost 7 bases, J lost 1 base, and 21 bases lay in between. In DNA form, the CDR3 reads TGTGCCAGCACGGAGGGTCGAGGGAAGAAGGGCACAGATACGCAGTATTTT. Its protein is CASTEGRGKKGTDTQYF.

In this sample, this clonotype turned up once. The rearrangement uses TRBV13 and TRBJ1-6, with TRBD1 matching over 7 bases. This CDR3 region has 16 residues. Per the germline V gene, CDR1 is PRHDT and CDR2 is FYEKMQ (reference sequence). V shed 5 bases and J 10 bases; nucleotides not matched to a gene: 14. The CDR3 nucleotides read TGTGCCAGCAGCCAAGGTGTGGCAGGGGGGCCCTCACCCCTCCACTTT. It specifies CASSQGVAGGPSPLHF.

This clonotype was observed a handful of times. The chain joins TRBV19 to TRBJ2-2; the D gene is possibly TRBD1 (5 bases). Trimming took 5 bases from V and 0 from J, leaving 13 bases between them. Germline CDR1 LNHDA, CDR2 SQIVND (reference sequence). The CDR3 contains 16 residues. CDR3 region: CASSLWTPSNTGELFF. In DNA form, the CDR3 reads TGTGCCAGTAGTCTGTGGACACCATCGAACACCGGGGAGCTGTTTTTT.

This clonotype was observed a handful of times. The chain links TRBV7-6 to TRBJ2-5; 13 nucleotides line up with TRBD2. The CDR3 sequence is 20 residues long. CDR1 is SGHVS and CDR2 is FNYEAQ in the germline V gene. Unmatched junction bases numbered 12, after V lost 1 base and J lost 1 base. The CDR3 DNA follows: TGTGCCAGCAGCTTAGGAGGGGCCGGACTAGCGGGGGCCATCCAAGAGACCCAGTACTTC. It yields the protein CASSLGGAGLAGAIQETQYF.

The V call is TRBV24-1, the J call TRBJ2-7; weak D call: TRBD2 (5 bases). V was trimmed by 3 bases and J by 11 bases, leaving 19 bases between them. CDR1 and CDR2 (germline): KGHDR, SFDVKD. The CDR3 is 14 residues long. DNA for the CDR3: TGTGCCACCAGTGATGGGGAGCTCAGCAAGGCGAAGTACTTC. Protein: CATSDGELSKAKYF.

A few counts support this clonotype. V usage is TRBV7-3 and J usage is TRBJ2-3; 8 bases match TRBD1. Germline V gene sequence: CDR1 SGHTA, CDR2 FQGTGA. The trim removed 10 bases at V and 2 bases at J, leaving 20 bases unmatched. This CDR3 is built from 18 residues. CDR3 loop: CAISRDRSRGLDTDTQYF. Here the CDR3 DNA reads TGTGCCATCAGTCGGGACAGGTCAAGGGGGCTAGACACAGATACGCAGTATTTT.

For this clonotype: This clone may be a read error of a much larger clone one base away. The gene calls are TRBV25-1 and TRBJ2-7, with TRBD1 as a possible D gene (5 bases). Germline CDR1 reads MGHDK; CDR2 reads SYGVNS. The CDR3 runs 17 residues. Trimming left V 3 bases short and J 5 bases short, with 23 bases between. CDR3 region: CASSDKVQGLSNNEQYF. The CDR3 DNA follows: TGTGCCAGCAGTGATAAGGTCCAGGGATTATCTAACAACGAGCAGTACTTC.

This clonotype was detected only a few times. The CDR3 loop reads CSASSQRESVTDTQYF. CDR3 DNA: TGCAGTGCTAGTTCGCAGCGGGAATCTGTGACAGATACGCAGTATTTT. The rearrangement links TRBV20-1 to TRBJ2-3; 7 positions agree with TRBD2. CDR1 and CDR2 from the germline V gene are DFQATT and SNEGSKA (reference sequence). V was clipped by 3 bases and J by 3 bases; unmatched bases: 12. This CDR3 has 16 amino acids.

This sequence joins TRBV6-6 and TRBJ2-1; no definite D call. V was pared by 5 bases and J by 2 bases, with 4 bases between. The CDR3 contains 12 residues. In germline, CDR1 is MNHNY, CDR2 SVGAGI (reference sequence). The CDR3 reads CASSETYNEQFF. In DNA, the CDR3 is TGTGCCAGCAGTGAGACCTACAATGAGCAGTTCTTC.

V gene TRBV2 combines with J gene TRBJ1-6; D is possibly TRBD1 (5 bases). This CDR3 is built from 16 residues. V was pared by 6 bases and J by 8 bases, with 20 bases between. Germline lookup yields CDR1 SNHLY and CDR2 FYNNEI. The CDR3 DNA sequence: TGTGCCAGCAGCCCCTGGGGCCCCTCTATTGATTCACCCCTCCACTTT. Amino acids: CASSPWGPSIDSPLHF.

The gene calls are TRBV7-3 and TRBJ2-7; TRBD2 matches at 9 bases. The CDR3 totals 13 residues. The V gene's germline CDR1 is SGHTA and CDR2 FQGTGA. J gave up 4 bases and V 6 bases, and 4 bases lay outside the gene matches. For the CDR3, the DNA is TGTGCCAGCAGTCGACTAGCGGAGTACGAGCAGTACTTC. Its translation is CASSRLAEYEQYF.

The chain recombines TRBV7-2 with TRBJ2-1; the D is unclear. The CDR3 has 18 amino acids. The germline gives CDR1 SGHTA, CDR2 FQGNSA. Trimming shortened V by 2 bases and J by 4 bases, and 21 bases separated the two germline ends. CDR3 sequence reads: CASSLRRTGLNLYNEQFF. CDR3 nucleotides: TGTGCCAGCAGCTTACGACGGACGGGCCTTAACCTTTACAATGAGCAGTTCTTC.

The CDR3 DNA reads as TGTGCCAGTAGTATAGGGGTCGTGGGACTCCAAGCCTCCGAGCAGTACTTC. Amino acids: CASSIGVVGLQASEQYF. This chain uses TRBV19 with TRBJ2-7; weak D call: TRBD2 (6 bases). CDR3 length: 17 residues. V dropped 1 base and J dropped 6 bases, with 22 bases sitting between them. Germline lookup yields CDR1 LNHDA and CDR2 SQIVND (reference sequence).

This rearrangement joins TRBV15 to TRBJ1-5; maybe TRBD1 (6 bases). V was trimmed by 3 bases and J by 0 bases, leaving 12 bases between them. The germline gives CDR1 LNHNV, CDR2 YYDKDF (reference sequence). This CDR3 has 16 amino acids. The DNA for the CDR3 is TGTGCCACCAGCAGGTGGACAGTAGATAGCAATCAGCCCCAGCATTTT. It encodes CATSRWTVDSNQPQHF.

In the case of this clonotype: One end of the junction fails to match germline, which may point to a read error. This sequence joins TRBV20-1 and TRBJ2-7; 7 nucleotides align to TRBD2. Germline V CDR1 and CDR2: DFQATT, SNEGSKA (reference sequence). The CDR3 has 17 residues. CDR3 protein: CSATPVGGWRDSYEQYF. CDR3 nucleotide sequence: TGTAGTGCTACCCCTGTGGGAGGGTGGAGGGACTCCTACGAGCAGTACTTC.